Described below is a single T cell receptor (beta chain) sequence and its context. Its antigen target is currently unknown. No much larger clone is present one base from it, and per-base qualities are unavailable. Using the deep immunoSEQ assay, TCR CDR3 regions were amplified from genomic DNA by multiplex PCR. Genomic DNA extracted from each cell subset was distributed evenly over all wells of several immunoSEQ 96-well plates, and each plate served as one replicate. Each replicate PCR for sorted subsets received 200 ng genomic DNA, equal to roughly 30,000 T cell genomes. Purified libraries were quantified with a Qubit 3.0 fluorometer, sized on a Bioanalyzer 2100, and re-quantified with the KAPA Library Quantification kit. A separate single-read 150-cycle Illumina NextSeq 550 flow cell was used to sequence each immunoSEQ 96-well plate. The authors' analysis ran thus. Because the immunoSEQ output included only junctional sequences and no quality scores, the filtering could not be the same as the filtering used for full-length reads. Sequences were annotated with PyIR, a Python wrapper for IgBLAST v1.9, using IMGT germline references to assign V/J genes and CDR3. Any read was removed if the V/J assignment was weak (E-value above 1e-6), the CDR3 was missing, or the read contained stop codons, out-of-frame junctions, or ambiguous translated residues. V3J clonotypes were defined as sequences sharing the same inferred V gene, J gene, and CDR3 amino acid sequence. Percentage overlap between repertoires was computed as shared unique clonotypes divided by the size of the smaller repertoire. Repertoire richness was assessed with RTK rarefaction, the Chao1 estimator, and Recon v2.1 estimates of unobserved clonotypes. Generation probabilities were computed with OLGA for all TCRbeta clonotypes obtained by the gDNA method from several donors. TCRdb limited this immuneACCESS table to in-frame rearrangements with V and J called. A share of clones is missing; checked studies link under half to unresolved V genes, and the rest is unexplained. The V and J calls and clone size are taken from that table; D and trimming were inferred from the DNA. This sample holds about 1 million clones; more than 75% were observed only once. The top ten clonotypes cover approximately 0.52% of the sample.

This entry is derived from a study of shared clonotypes between healthy human individuals (dated by TCRdb to the early 2020s). Regarding the complete study: A couple of women and three men aged 18 to 49 years were included in the cohort. For each donor, three plates each were used for CD4 naive and CD4 memory, two plates were used for CD8 naive, and one plate was used for CD8 memory. The study deeply sequenced blood TCR repertoires of about 5 healthy adults to estimate repertoire size and the extent of clonotype sharing between individuals. Libraries were prepared and TCR repertoires were sequenced by different laboratories using diverse techniques, in order to increase sequencing depth and limit assay-specific biases. Each donor's leukapheresis produced roughly between about 0.8 and 10 billion PBMCs. The full study reports these points: Higher generation probabilities were observed for clonotypes shared by all four sorted-subset donors than for non-shared clonotypes. The small number of donors limited the genetic and exposure-history diversity represented. Based on pairwise subsampling, the degree of clonotype sharing among donors was expected to be affected by sequencing depth. Rarefaction of sorted-subset datasets indicated incomplete sequencing despite the large sequencing depth. Naive subsets generally had larger estimated clonotype richness than memory subsets. Sharing across several donors was observed for approximately 5% of naive CD4, 3.5% of naive CD8, 2% to 2.5% of memory CD4, and about 0.38% of memory CD8 clonotypes. Sampling was restricted to blood, and TCR repertoires in tissue are likely to differ from TCR repertoires in blood.

Donors were healthy HIV-negative adults with no recently reported acute infections or vaccinations. All donors were Caucasian adults living in Nashville, Tennessee, USA. Magnetic negative selection was used to enrich CD4+ T cells, after which naive cells were positively selected on CD45RA and the negative fraction became the memory subset. Blood was obtained by leukapheresis, after which PBMCs were separated by Ficoll-Histopaque density gradient centrifugation and cryopreserved in liquid nitrogen vapor phase. Analytical flow cytometry was used to check the purity and quantity of each magnetically sorted T cell population. Genomic DNA was isolated from each sorted fraction and quantified by UV absorbance on a Nanodrop 2000c. The cysteine opens and the phenylalanine closes a CDR3 of 15 amino acids. Just the 45-base CDR3 DNA is kept, in frame starting at base 1. CDR1 and CDR2 were assigned from the germline V gene as MGHRA and YSYEKL. For this chain, trimming is 3 bases at the V end and 5 bases at the J end, and the number of junction bases without a gene match is 9.

The sequence is built from TRBV4-1 and TRBJ2-5, and TRBD1 aligns with 7 junction nucleotides. Material: memory CD4+ T cells from PBMCs. The sample's cell subset or site label, decoded: CD45RA-negative fraction. The sequence was obtained from a man younger than 30 in good health. Some clones in this sample may be carry-over from other donors' samples. The nucleotide sequence reads TGCGCCAGCAGCCACTGGGACACCAGGGGGGAGACCCAGTACTTC. The resulting protein is CASSHWDTRGETQYF.